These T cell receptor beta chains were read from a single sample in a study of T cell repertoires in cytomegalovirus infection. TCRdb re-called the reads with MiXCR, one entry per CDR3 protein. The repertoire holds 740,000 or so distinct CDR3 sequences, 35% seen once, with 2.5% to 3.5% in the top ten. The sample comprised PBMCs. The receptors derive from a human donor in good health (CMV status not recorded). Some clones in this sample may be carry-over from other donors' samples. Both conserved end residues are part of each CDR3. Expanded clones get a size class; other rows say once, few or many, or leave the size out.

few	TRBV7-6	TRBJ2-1	CASRPSTGGVYNEQFF
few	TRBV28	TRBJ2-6	CASSLERYSGANVLTF
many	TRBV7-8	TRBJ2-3	CASSLALAGGTDTQYF
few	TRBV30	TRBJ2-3	CAWTHGGGIFGDTQYF
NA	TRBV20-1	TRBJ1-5	CSARGSGGGQPQHF
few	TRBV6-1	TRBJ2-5	CASSEEGTGGEQETQYF
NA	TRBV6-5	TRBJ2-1	CASSPRTGPQFF
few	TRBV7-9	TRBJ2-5	CASSLARLAGRETQYF
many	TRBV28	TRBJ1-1	CASSTGGFTEAFF
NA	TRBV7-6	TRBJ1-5	CASSFPEGQPQHF
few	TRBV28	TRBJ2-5	CAITRTGGETQYF
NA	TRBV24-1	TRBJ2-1	CATRPLAWGPSYNEQFF
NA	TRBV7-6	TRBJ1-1	CASSPPGGLAFF
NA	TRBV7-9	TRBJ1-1	CASRKAGGGTEAFF
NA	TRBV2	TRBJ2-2	CASSETGVVSGELFF
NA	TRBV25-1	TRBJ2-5	CASSEFPGDEETQYF
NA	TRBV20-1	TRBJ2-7	CSARGGYEQYF
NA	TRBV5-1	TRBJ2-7	CASSPNFRGDSYEQYF
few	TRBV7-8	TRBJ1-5	CASSFYSGQPQHF
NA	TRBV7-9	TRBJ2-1	CASSLREYAYNEQFF
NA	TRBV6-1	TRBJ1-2	CASRLQGAFTGYTF
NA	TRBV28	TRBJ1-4	CASSLSGAGDGEKLFF
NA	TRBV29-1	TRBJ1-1	CSVQGQGALNTEAFF
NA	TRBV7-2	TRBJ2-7	CASSWGTGDTYEPYF
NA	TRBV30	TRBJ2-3	CAWGPGSPTDTQYF
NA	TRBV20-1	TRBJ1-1	CSAPHETEAFF
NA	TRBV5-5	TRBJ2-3	CASSLSPGQGVADTQYF
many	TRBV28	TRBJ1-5	CASSFRGEGQPQHF
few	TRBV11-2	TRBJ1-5	CASSNGIRGHGQPQHF
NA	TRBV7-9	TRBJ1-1	CASSTPGGRDTEAFF
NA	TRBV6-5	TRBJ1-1	CATKVGLNTEAFF
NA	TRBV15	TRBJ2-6	CATSLQGSGANVLTF
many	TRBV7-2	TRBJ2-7	CASSLTGYEQYF
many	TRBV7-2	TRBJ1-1	CASSPWRQENTEAFF
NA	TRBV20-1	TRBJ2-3	CSARTSGRYSSTDTQYF
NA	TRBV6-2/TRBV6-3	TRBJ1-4	CASSREKLFF
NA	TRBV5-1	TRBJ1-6	CASSSGMGDRGHSPLHF
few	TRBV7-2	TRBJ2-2	CASSLRARIPNELFF
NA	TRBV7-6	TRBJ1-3	CASSLATGGTGNTIYF
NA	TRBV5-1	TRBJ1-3	CASTPDHSGNTIYF
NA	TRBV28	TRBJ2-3	CASGLRGGRRDTQYF
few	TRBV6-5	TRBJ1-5	CASSYSAGIDQPQHF
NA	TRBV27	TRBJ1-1	CASSHHSGGEEDTEAFF
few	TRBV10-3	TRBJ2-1	CAIGLRDRGNNEQFF
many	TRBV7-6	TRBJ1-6	CASSLAARWSPLHF
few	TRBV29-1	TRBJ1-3	CSVAQPNRAGNTIYF
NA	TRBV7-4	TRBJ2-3	CASSLFGGLTDTQYF
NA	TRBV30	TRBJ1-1	CAWSESYLNTEAFF
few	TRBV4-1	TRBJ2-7	CASSQMLAGEIFYEQYF
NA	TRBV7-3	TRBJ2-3	CASSYLPAPEVTDTQYF
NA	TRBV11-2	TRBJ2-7	CASSLLLASGRAYEQYF
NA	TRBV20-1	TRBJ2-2	CSARDPGGATGELFF
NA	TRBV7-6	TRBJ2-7	CASSETRGSSYEQYF
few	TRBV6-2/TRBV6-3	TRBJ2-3	CASSYEISGSTDTQYF
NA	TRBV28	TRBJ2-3	CASSPSGLAGRIGTDTQYF
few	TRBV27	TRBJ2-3	CASSSNGLAGIDTQYF
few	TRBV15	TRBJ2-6	CATSRGHSGANVLTF
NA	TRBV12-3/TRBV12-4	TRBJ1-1	CASSFPNSEAFF
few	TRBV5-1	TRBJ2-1	CASSLAGLAGTNEQFF
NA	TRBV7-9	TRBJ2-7	CASSGGPASSSYEQYF